A single T cell receptor beta chain is shown here with its context. The data belong to a study of blood T cells in healthy people across ages. The ends were cut back, 2 bases at V and 0 bases at J, with 11 bases in the middle. The CDR3 has 15 residues. The germline V gene has CDR1 SGHTA and CDR2 FQGNSA. Combining a sample-barcoded 5' primer with a J-beta primer mix, a second PCR ran for roughly 7 to 12 cycles. Tags on each cDNA molecule came from a template-switch adaptor with 12 random nucleotides. TCRdb used MiXCR to reprocess the 5' RACE reads, holding one entry per CDR3 protein. This table holds 1.4 million or so distinct CDR3 sequences, under 55% found once.

The sequenced sample was blood. The chain employs TRBV7-2 and TRBJ2-7; D remains unclear. The origin of this receptor is a woman between 18 and 29 years old in good health. The CDR3, as DNA: TGTGCCAGCAGCTTAACTGGATTCCTCTCCTACGAGCAGTACTTC. Its protein is CASSLTGFLSYEQYF.